This entry features one T cell receptor beta chain sequence. Its target is unknown. This sample is drawn from a study of cytomegalovirus exposure and HLA in healthy donors. Study-wide results and caveats: The study assumed roughly uniform donor sequencing depth for presence/absence analyses. A later analysis appeared to link common viral pathogens to several of the most significant clusters.

The primer mix had 60 Vbeta and 13 Jbeta primers. Generated by immunoSEQ multiplex PCR, the TCRdb table keeps only in-frame clones and is missing some. The table includes approximately 76,000 clones, 73% detected once. Germline lookup yields CDR1 LNHNV and CDR2 YYDKDF (reference sequence). The CDR3 spans 13 residues. J was trimmed by 5 bases and V by 3 bases; bases with no gene match: 3. This receptor was taken from a woman aged 40-49 years in good health and CMV-seropositive. Sequenced material: PBMCs. The genes are TRBV15 and TRBJ2-5; 7 nucleotides agree with TRBD2. CDR3 amino acids: CATSSGGWETQYF. Written as DNA, the CDR3 is TGTGCCACCAGCAGCGGGGGGTGGGAGACCCAGTACTTC.